This T cell receptor (beta chain) was retrieved from a study of cytomegalovirus exposure and HLA in healthy donors (TCRdb year 2017). Concerning the study at large: An earlier analysis of roughly 500 of the donors reported roughly 300 Gb of sequence data and some 120 million unique TCR beta sequences from some 180 million T cells. An early release covering about 600 HLA-typed donors comprised roughly 300 gigabases of sequencing data and around 80 million unique TCR sequences. Of the roughly 400 genotyped donors, 65% to 90% fell in the genetic ancestry cluster associated with self-reported Caucasian donors. The study aimed to test whether signatures of past pathogen exposure could be identified by cataloging public T cell receptors. The study profiled the T cell repertoires of hundreds of subjects by immunosequencing and related them to cytomegalovirus serostatus. Besides the first cohort of under 700 subjects, a separate validation cohort made up of about 120 different subjects was used. The study combined high-throughput TCR immunosequencing, statistical association of individual TCRs with disease status, and machine learning to predict cytomegalovirus infection status. In a later analysis, previously published TCR beta repertoires from 550 to 700 donors were re-analyzed and high-resolution HLA genotyping was added so that TCR occurrence patterns could be studied. In the later analysis, no new phenotypic data were used to find candidate immune exposures; instead, reliance was placed on TCR beta sequences and their occurrence across donors. An earlier analysis of 500 to 650 of the donors applied high-throughput TCR beta sequencing to assess whether each TCR beta V gene segment acted as functional or pseudogenic. Donor age, sex, ethnicity and CMV serostatus were compiled together with the repertoire data. A later genetic analysis took genome-wide SNP genotypes for about 65% of the 666 donors and used that subset as a discovery cohort. Every discovery cohort repertoire had been produced on one sequencing platform. Both class I and class II loci were covered by HLA typing, at four-digit resolution. Typing coverage varied by locus: roughly 629-630 donors for A, B, C, DRB1 and DQB1; roughly 520 for DQA1; about 600 for DPA1; 400 to 480 for DPB1. Four to six DR-DQ haplotypes were handled as single units for association and clustering, since linkage in the cohort was strong. Among 350 to 400 genotyped donors of the cohort, an average of approximately 240,000 unique TCR beta nucleotide sequences were sequenced per donor, roughly 18% of them non-productive. Study-wide findings and limitations: In an earlier analysis of about 540 of the donors, most TCR beta V segments were observed in productive rearrangements about 87% or about 30% of the time, broadly matching IMGT annotations. The authors suggested that the approach could potentially be extended to other disease states and immunological phenotypes. Linkage disequilibrium might explain the correlated functional status among segregating V segments, but an unknown experimental factor could not be ruled out. According to a later genetic analysis, donors in an Asian-associated ancestry cluster had fewer N-insertions in productive TCRs than the approximately 700-donor mean. In the study, some 180 TCR beta chains were listed as associated with cytomegalovirus. Strong co-occurrence of HLA alleles, especially DR and DQ, made assigning TCR associations to individual alleles difficult. Because HLA typing was missing for some donors at each locus, association tests included only the typed subset. Presence/absence analyses assumed roughly uniform sequencing depth across donors, an assumption that may not hold. In this cohort, only TCR beta chains were sequenced, and detectable features were limited by the absence of alpha or paired-chain data. Some IMGT-functional V segments, including TRBV6-2 and TRBV6-3, could not be distinguished by the 87-base-pair reads and were therefore excluded. A later genetic analysis associated a missense DCLRE1C variant with V-gene and J-gene trimming of TCR beta chains, and an independent cohort replicated the association. Compared with equally common non-associated chains, HLA-associated TCR beta chains in a later analysis were more clonally expanded and had lower generation probabilities. The sequencing pipeline was judged likely to have produced a cluster of highly shared sequence variants as a technical artifact. Because counts were too low, seventeen rarely observed V segments, including chromosome 9 orphons, were excluded from the earlier analysis of fewer than 650 of the donors. A later analysis found that most CMV-associated TCR beta chains appeared HLA-restricted, with HLA associations seemingly driven largely by CMV exposure. In vitro tests confirmed that a few of the cytomegalovirus-associated TCR beta chains recognize cytomegalovirus antigens. In a later analysis, TCR association rates were found to vary across HLA loci, with the most associated TCRs seen for DRB1 alleles and the fewest for HLA-C alleles. A further reported finding was that TCR beta sequences accurately predicted the HLA-A and HLA-B alleles for most subjects in the first cohort. A later analysis reported that several top co-occurrence clusters appeared linked to parvovirus B19, influenza, CMV and Epstein-Barr virus. While some public TCRs were present in many individuals, most TCR sequences turned up only very rarely across donors. For the cohort, immune exposure information was limited to CMV serostatus. At a false discovery rate of 0.05, a later analysis linked 15,000 to 20,000 TCR beta sequences to specific HLA alleles. The classifier was reported to diagnose cytomegalovirus status with high specificity and sensitivity in both the original and validation cohorts.

The cohort consisted of 670 or so healthy bone marrow donors. All cohort members were sampled while nominally healthy, although unrecorded immune exposures were likely present. The donor tested CMV seropositive and was one of the 289 seropositive cohort members. A peripheral blood sample was provided by each donor, and peripheral blood mononuclear cells were used for TCR beta sequencing. Genomic DNA was extracted from the blood cell samples with the Qiagen DNeasy Blood Extraction Kit. About this clone itself: Its antigen remains undetermined. Within one base of it there is no much larger clone, and no base qualities were kept.

Library creation used the immunoSEQ multiplex PCR assay. For the multiplex PCR, a mixture combining 60 forward primers for TCR Vbeta segments and 13 reverse primers for TCR Jbeta segments was used. The CDR3 region of rearranged TCR beta genes was amplified from genomic DNA with a multiplex PCR assay. Amplified TCR beta libraries were sequenced as 87-base-pair reads on the Illumina HiSeq System. The source study handled its data this way. Across the roughly 670 repertoires, a later analysis counted some 81 million unique TCR beta chains, some 11 million of which were shared by at least two donors. Raw reads were error-corrected and collapsed into unique sequences by a nearest-neighbor algorithm in which closely related sequences were merged to remove PCR and sequencing errors. V, D and J gene segments were assigned by aligning CDR3 sequences to IMGT reference sequences. Each retained sequence needed at least a six-nucleotide match to both a V gene segment and a J gene segment. A rearrangement was called productive if the CDR3 had no stop codons and remained in frame with V and J, and every other rearrangement was called non-productive. CDR3 was defined by IMGT convention, running from the second conserved V-encoded cysteine to the conserved J-encoded phenylalanine. In an earlier analysis of around 600 of the donors, sequences lacking an unambiguous match to a single V gene segment were excluded. An earlier analysis of under 750 of the donors called V segments functional above 56.7% productive rearrangements and segregating when the between-donor standard deviation exceeded 5%. A statistical classification framework was built to diagnose cytomegalovirus status from the catalog of TCR beta chain sequences. In a later analysis, V and J genes were assigned by comparing TCR nucleotide sequences against IMGT/GENE-DB human TR gene sequences. The TCRdist pipeline was used in a later analysis to assign CDR3 sequences and most-parsimonious VDJ recombination scenarios. In a later analysis, every TCR beta chain was defined by the combination of its CDR3 amino acid sequence and its V-gene family, and reads without a unique V-gene family were dropped. In a later analysis, 450 to 600 highly shared, low-generation-probability nucleotide sequences were removed to address suspected cross-contamination and a sequencing artifact. For each public chain, a later analysis derived a clonal expansion index from normalized ranks of inferred template counts within each repertoire. In a later analysis, generation probabilities were computed with a VDJ recombination model fitted to out-of-frame rearrangements, and the resulting probabilities were checked against IGoR. Hypergeometric tests were used in a later analysis to score TCR-TCR, TCR-HLA and TCR-CMV co-occurrence, with a repertoire-size bias correction applied to the TCR pairs. False discovery rates were estimated in a later analysis by permuting HLA or CMV assignments 20 times. A later analysis grouped co-occurring TCRs with DBSCAN, adding TCRdist sequence similarity when clustering within HLA-allele-positive subsets. Repertoires with fewer than 30,000 or more than 120,000 public chains were left out of co-occurrence clustering, as were five repertoires with anomalous nucleotide sharing. As stored in TCRdb, this immuneACCESS dataset retains in-frame rearrangements with V and J assigned. A fraction of the clones does not appear; measured against another copy, unresolved V genes explain less than half of the discrepancy, and the remainder lacks a known reason. The DNA gave D and trimming, while V, J and clone size come from that table. A total of over 150,000 clones appear in this sample, approximately 80% of them only once. The ten top clones hold about 2.6% of the sample.

From a lookup of the germline V gene (reference sequence), CDR1 and CDR2 are MNHEY and SMNVEV. After removal of 5 bases from V and 5 bases from J, the junction retains 2 bases not matched to a gene. From cysteine to phenylalanine, the CDR3 is 15 amino acids long. CDR3 DNA only is kept here, 45 bases in frame from base 1. The sample comprised PBMCs. The sequence came from a woman aged 40 to 50 in good health and CMV-seropositive. The chain is made from TRBV27 and TRBJ2-3; the junction holds 15 bases that match TRBD2. The bases read TGTGCCAGCAGTCTGGGACTAGCGGGGGGAGATACGCAGTATTTT. It translates as CASSLGLAGGDTQYF.